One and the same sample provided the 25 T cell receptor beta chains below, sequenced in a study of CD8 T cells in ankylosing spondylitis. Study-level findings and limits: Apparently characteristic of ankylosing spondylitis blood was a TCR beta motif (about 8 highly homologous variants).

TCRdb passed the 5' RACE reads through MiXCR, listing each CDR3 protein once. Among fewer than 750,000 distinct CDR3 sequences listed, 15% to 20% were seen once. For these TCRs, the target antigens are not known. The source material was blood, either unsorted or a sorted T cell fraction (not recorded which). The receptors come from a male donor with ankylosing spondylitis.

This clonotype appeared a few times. The CDR3 nucleotides are TGTGCCAGCGCCGAGATCCGGGTTAGCTACGAGCAGTACTTC. Residues: CASAEIRVSYEQYF. This chain links TRBV6-1 with TRBJ2-7; D not certain. Trimming left V 8 bases short and J 3 bases short, with 17 bases between. The CDR3 is made up of 14 amino acids. Germline CDR1 reads MNHNS; CDR2 reads SASEGT.

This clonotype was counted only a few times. In DNA form, the CDR3 reads TGTGCCAGCAGCGTGGTGGGAACTAACTATGGCTACACCTTC. It encodes CASSVVGTNYGYTF. The chain joins TRBV9 to TRBJ1-2, with unresolved D. The CDR3 loop spans 14 amino acids. Germline V gene sequence: CDR1 SGDLS, CDR2 YYNGEE. V lost 2 bases to trimming and J lost 0 bases, with 8 bases between them. The whole variable domain, remainder taken from reference TRBV9 and TRBJ1-2, is DSGVTQTPKHLITATGQRVTLRCSPRSGDLSVYWYQQSLDQGLQFLIQYYNGEERAKGNILERFSAQQFPDLHSELNLSSLELGDSALYFCASSVVGTNYGYTFGSGTRLTVV.

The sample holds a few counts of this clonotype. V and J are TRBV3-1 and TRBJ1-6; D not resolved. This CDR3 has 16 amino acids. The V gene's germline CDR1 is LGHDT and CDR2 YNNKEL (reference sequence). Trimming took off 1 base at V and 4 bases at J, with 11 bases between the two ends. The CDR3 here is CASSQGSTSYNSPLHF. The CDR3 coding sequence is TGTGCCAGCAGCCAAGGGAGTACAAGTTATAATTCACCCCTCCACTTT.

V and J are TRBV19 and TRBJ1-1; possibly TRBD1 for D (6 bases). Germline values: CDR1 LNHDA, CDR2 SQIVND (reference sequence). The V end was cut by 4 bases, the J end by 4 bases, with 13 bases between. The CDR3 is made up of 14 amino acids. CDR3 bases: TGTGCCAGTAGTAACCCAGGGGCCGGCACTGAAGCTTTCTTT. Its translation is CASSNPGAGTEAFF.

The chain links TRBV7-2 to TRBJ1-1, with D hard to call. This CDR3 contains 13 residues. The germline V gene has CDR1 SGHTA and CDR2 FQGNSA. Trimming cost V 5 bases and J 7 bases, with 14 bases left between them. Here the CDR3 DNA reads TGTGCCAGCAGCCTAACCAGAGGCTTTGAAGCTTTCTTT. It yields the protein CASSLTRGFEAFF.

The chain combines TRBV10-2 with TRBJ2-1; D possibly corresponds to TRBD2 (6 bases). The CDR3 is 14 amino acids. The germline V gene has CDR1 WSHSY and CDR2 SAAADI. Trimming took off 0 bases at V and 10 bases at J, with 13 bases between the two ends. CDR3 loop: CASSESTPGEEQFF. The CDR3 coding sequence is TGCGCCAGCAGTGAGTCGACCCCGGGAGAGGAGCAGTTCTTC.

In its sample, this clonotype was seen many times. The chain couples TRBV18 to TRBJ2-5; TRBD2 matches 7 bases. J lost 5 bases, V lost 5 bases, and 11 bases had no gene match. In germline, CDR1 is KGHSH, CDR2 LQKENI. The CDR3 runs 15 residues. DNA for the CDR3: TGTGCCAGCTCATCAAACCTCGGCGGGGGTGAGACCCAGTACTTC. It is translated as CASSSNLGGGETQYF. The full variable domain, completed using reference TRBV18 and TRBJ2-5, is NAGVMQNPRHLVRRRGQEARLRCSPMKGHSHVYWYRQLPEEGLKFMVYLQKENIIDESGMPKERFSAEFPKEGPSILRIQQVVRGDSAAYFCASSSNLGGGETQYFGPGTRLLVL.

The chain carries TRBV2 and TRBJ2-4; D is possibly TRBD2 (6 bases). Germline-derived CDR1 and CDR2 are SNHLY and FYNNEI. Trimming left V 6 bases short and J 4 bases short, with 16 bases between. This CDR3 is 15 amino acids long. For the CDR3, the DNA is TGTGCCAGCAGCGACCCGGGAGCGGGTAAAAACATTCAGTACTTC. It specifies CASSDPGAGKNIQYF.

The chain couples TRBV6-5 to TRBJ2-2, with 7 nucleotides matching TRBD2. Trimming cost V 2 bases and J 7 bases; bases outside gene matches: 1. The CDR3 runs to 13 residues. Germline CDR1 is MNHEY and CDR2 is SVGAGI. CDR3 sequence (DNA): TGTGCCAGCAGTTACGCGGGAGACGGGGAGCTGTTTTTT. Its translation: CASSYAGDGELFF.

In DNA, the CDR3 is TGCAGCGTTGAAGGGCCAGGGGTCGACTCCTCGAACACTGAAGCTTTCTTT. Its translation is CSVEGPGVDSSNTEAFF. The V and J genes are TRBV29-1 and TRBJ1-1, with D possibly being TRBD1 (6 bases). This CDR3 has 17 amino acids. The germline V gene has CDR1 SQVTM and CDR2 ANQGSEA. V lost 1 base to trimming and J lost 1 base, with 19 bases between them.

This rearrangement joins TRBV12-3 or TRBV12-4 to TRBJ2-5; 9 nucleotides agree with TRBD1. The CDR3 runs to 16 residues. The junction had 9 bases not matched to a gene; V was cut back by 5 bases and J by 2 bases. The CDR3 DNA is TGTGCCAGCAGTACCGGACAGGGGAAAAGACAAGAGACCCAGTACTTC. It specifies CASSTGQGKRQETQYF.

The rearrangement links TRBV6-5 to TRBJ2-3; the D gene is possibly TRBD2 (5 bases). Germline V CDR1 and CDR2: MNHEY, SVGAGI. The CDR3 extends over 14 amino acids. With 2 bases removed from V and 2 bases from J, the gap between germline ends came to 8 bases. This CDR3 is CASSYAGDTDTQYF. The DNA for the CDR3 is TGTGCCAGCAGTTACGCGGGCGACACAGATACGCAGTATTTT.

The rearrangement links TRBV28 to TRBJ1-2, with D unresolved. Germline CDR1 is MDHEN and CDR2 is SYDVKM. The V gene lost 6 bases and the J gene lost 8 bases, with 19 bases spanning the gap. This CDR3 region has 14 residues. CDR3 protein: CASSRTDVSEGYTF. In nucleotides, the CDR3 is TGTGCCAGCAGCCGAACGGACGTCTCCGAGGGCTACACCTTC.

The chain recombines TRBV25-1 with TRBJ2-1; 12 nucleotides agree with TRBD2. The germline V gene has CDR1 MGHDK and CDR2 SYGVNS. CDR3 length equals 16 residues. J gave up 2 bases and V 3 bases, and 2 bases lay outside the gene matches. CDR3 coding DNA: TGTGCCAGCAGTGATTCTAGCGGGGGGGCCTACAATGAGCAGTTCTTC. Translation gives CASSDSSGGAYNEQFF.

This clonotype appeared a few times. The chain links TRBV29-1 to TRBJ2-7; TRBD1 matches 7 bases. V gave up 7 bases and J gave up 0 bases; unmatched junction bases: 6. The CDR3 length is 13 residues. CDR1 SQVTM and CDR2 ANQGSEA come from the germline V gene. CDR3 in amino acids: CSATGANSYEQYF. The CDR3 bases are TGCAGCGCCACAGGGGCCAACTCCTACGAGCAGTACTTC.

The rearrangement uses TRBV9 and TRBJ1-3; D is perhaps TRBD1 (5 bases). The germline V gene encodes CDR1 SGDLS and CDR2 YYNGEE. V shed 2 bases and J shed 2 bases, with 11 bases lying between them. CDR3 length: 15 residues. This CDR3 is CASSVEGRAGNTIYF. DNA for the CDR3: TGTGCCAGCAGCGTTGAGGGGAGAGCTGGAAACACCATATATTTT.

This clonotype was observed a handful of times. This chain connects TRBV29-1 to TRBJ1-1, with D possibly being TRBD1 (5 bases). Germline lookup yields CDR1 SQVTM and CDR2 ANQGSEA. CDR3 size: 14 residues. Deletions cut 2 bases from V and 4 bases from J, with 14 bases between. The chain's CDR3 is CSVEYRQGLTEAFF. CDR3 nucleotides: TGCAGCGTTGAATATCGTCAGGGTCTCACTGAAGCTTTCTTT.

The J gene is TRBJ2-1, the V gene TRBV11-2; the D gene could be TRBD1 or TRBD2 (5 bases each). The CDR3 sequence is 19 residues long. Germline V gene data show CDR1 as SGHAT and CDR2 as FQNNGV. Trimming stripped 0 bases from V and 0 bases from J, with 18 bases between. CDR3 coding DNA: TGTGCCAGCAGCTTAGATGTGGTCAGGGCGGCGGGCTCCTACAATGAGCAGTTCTTC. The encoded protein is CASSLDVVRAAGSYNEQFF. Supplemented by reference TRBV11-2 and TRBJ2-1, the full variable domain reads EAGVAQSPRYKIIEKRQSVAFWCNPISGHATLYWYQQILGQGPKLLIQFQNNGVVDDSQLPKDRFSAERLKGVDSTLKIQPAKLEDSAVYLCASSLDVVRAAGSYNEQFFGPGTRLTVL.

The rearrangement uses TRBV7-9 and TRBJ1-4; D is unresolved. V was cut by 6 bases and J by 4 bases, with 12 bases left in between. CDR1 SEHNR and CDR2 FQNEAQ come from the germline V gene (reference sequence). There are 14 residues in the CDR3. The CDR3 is CASSYGMGNEKLFF. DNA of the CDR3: TGTGCCAGCAGTTATGGTATGGGTAATGAAAAACTGTTTTTT. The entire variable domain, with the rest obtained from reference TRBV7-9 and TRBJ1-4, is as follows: DTGVSQNPRHKITKRGQNVTFRCDPISEHNRLYWYRQTLGQGPEFLTYFQNEAQLEKSRLLSDRFSAERPKGSFSTLEIQRTEQGDSAMYLCASSYGMGNEKLFFGSGTQLSVL.

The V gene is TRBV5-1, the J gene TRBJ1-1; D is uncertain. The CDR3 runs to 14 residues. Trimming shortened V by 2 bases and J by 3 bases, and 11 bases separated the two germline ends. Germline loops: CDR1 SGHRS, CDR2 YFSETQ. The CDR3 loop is CASSLNPPDTEAFF. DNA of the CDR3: TGCGCCAGCAGCTTAAACCCCCCGGACACTGAAGCTTTCTTT. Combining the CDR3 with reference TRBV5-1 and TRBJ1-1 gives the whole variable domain KAGVTQTPRYLIKTRGQQVTLSCSPISGHRSVSWYQQTPGQGLQFLFEYFSETQRNKGNFPGRFSGRQFSNSRSEMNVSTLELGDSALYLCASSLNPPDTEAFFGQGTRLTVV.

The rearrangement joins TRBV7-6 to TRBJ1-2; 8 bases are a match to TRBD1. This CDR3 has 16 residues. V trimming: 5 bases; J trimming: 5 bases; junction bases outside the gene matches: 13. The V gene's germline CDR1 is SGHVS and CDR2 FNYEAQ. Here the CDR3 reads CASSAKALTGVYGYTF. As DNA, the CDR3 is TGTGCCAGCAGCGCAAAGGCTTTGACAGGGGTATATGGCTACACCTTC.

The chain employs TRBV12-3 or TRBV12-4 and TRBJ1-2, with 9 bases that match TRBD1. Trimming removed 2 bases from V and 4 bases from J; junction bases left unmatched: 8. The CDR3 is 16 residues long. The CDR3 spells CASSLMGQGDSYGYTF. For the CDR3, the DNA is TGTGCCAGCAGTTTAATGGGACAGGGAGATAGCTATGGCTACACCTTC.

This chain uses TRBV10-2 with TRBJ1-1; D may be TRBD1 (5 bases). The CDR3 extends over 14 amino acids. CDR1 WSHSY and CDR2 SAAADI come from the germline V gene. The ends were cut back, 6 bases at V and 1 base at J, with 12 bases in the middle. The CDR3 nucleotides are TGCGCCAGCAGGCTAAGGGGTGAGAACACTGAAGCTTTCTTT. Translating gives CASRLRGENTEAFF.

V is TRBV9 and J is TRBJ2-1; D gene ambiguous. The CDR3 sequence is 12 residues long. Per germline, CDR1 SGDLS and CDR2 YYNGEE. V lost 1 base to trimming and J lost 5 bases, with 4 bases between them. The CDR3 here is CASSVYHNEQFF. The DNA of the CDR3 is TGTGCCAGCAGCGTATACCACAATGAGCAGTTCTTC.

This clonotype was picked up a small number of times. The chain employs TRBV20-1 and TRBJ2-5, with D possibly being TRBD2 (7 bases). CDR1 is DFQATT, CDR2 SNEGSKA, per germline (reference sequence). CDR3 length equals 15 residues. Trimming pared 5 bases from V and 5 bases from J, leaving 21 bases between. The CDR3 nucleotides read TGCAGTGCTGAGGTGGGGTCCGGGGGGCCCGAGACCCAGTACTTC. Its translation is CSAEVGSGGPETQYF.